Following are 29 T cell receptor beta chains from one sample sequenced in a study of tissue T cells after allogeneic stem cell transplantation. Method: immunoSEQ multiplex PCR; TCRdb's copy keeps in-frame clones and lacks some. The data contain tens of thousands of clones, roughly 90% of them singletons. The sample here was blood, taken before transplantation. These receptors all stem from a woman aged 40-70 years who later had graft-versus-host disease after an allogeneic stem cell transplant.

V is TRBV18 and J is TRBJ2-7; no firm D call. This CDR3 comprises 13 residues. The V gene's germline CDR1 is KGHSH and CDR2 LQKENI. Trimming took 1 base from V and 3 from J, leaving 7 bases between them. DNA for the CDR3: TGTGCCAGCTCACCACGGGTAGGCTACGAGCAGTACTTC. Translated, it gives CASSPRVGYEQYF.

This clone was picked up one time. The rearrangement uses TRBV6-5 and TRBJ2-2; D perhaps matches TRBD1 (5 bases). The length of the CDR3 is 13 residues. The V end was cut by 7 bases, the J end by 4 bases, with 10 bases between. The germline gives CDR1 MNHEY, CDR2 SVGAGI. CDR3 protein: CASTIGVTGELFF. CDR3 sequence (DNA): TGTGCCAGCACCATAGGGGTCACCGGGGAGCTGTTTTTT.

The chain joins TRBV7-2 to TRBJ2-7; 7 bases map to TRBD1. Trimming cost V 1 base and J 2 bases; bases outside gene matches: 5. Germline values: CDR1 SGHTA, CDR2 FQGNSA. The CDR3 sequence is 15 residues long. DNA for the CDR3: TGTGCCAGCAGCTTAGGGTCCACAGGGGCCTACGAGCAGTACTTC. Amino acids: CASSLGSTGAYEQYF.

The V gene is TRBV30, the J gene TRBJ2-7, with D uncertain. Trimming pared 5 bases from V and 3 bases from J, leaving 8 bases between. The CDR3 totals 11 residues. Germline CDR1 and CDR2: GTSNPN and SVGIG (reference sequence). The CDR3 loop reads CAWAANYEQYF. The CDR3 nucleotides are TGTGCCTGGGCAGCTAACTACGAGCAGTACTTC.

The chain combines TRBV24-1 with TRBJ2-1; 10 nucleotides match TRBD1. The J segment lost 5 bases and the V segment lost 8 bases, leaving 8 bases of the junction unmatched. Germline V gives CDR1 KGHDR, CDR2 SFDVKD. The CDR3 totals 15 residues. This chain's CDR3 is CATNTDRGNNNEQFF. Here the CDR3 DNA reads TGTGCCACCAATACGGACAGGGGGAACAACAATGAGCAGTTCTTC.

CDR3 coding DNA: TGTGCCAGCAGTGAAACGGGGGGCTCTGGGGCCAACGTCCTGACTTTC. It translates to CASSETGGSGANVLTF. The chain joins TRBV6-1 to TRBJ2-6; 7 nucleotides agree with TRBD2. The CDR3 totals 16 residues. V was clipped by 2 bases and J by 0 bases; unmatched bases: 1. Germline V lookup: CDR1 MNHNS, CDR2 SASEGT.

The chain combines TRBV28 with TRBJ2-4, with 7 nucleotides matching TRBD1. The germline CDR1 and CDR2 sequences are MDHEN and SYDVKM. The CDR3 runs 14 residues. J was trimmed by 2 bases and V by 6 bases; bases with no gene match: 4. The CDR3 DNA reads as TGTGCCAGCAGCGGACAGGACACCAAAAACATTCAGTACTTC. This gives the protein CASSGQDTKNIQYF.

The V call is TRBV5-4, the J call TRBJ1-2, with D possibly TRBD1 on 5 matching bases. V was trimmed by 0 bases and J by 2 bases, leaving 11 bases between them. The CDR3 loop spans 15 amino acids. CDR1 is SGHNT, CDR2 YYREEE, per germline (reference sequence). The DNA of the CDR3 is TGTGCCAGCAGCTTGGAAGCTGGGGGAAACTATGGCTACACCTTC. As protein: CASSLEAGGNYGYTF.

V and J are TRBV6-2 or TRBV6-3 and TRBJ2-5, with 7 positions matching TRBD2. The CDR3 consists of 16 residues. Germline V lookup: CDR1 MNHEY, CDR2 SVGEGT. The ends lost 5 bases at V and 4 bases at J; junction bases unmatched: 13. CDR3 coding DNA: TGTGCCAGCAGTAGCGGGACTTCGTGGCCGGGAGAGACCCAGTACTTC. This codes for CASSSGTSWPGETQYF.

The chain joins TRBV5-1 to TRBJ1-2; 8 nucleotides align to TRBD1. Germline assignment: CDR1 SGHRS and CDR2 YFSETQ. V trimming: 4 bases; J trimming: 5 bases; junction bases outside the gene matches: 4. The CDR3 totals 13 residues. CDR3 DNA: TGCGCCAGCAGCGCAGGACAGGGATATGGCTACACCTTC. Protein product: CASSAGQGYGYTF.

V and J are TRBV5-1 and TRBJ1-1; D is unclear. V was shortened by 4 bases and J by 4 bases, with 17 bases between the two germline ends. The length of the CDR3 is 15 residues. Germline CDR1 is SGHRS and CDR2 is YFSETQ. DNA of the CDR3: TGCGCCAGCAGCCCTATCGACACGCCGGGCACTGAAGCTTTCTTT. As protein: CASSPIDTPGTEAFF.

The chain has TRBV19 and TRBJ1-6, with D maybe TRBD1 (5 bases). CDR1 and CDR2 (germline): LNHDA, SQIVND (reference sequence). Trimming left V 2 bases short and J 7 bases short, with 9 bases between. The CDR3 runs to 14 residues. DNA for the CDR3: TGTGCCAGTAGTATACGGGGGGACAATTCACCCCTCCACTTT. It encodes CASSIRGDNSPLHF.

This sequence joins TRBV11-1 and TRBJ2-1; D assignment may be TRBD1 or TRBD2 (5 bases each). The CDR3 is 14 amino acids. CDR1 is SGHAT and CDR2 is FQDESV in the germline V gene (reference sequence). V was shortened by 6 bases and J by 3 bases, with 12 bases between the two germline ends. The CDR3 here is CASSPGTIYNEQFF. Written as DNA, the CDR3 is TGTGCCAGCAGTCCCGGGACGATCTACAATGAGCAGTTCTTC.

Turning to this clone: One end of the junction is discordant with germline, which a read error may explain. V is TRBV5-6 and J is TRBJ2-1; the D is unclear. CDR3 size: 16 residues. The germline CDR1 and CDR2 sequences are SGHDT and YYEEEE. CDR3 sequence reads: CASSLVVHLKYTEQFF. The CDR3 DNA sequence: TGTGCCAGCAGCTTGGTGGTACACCTAAAGTACACTGAGCAGTTCTTC.

The rearrangement links TRBV5-4 to TRBJ2-7, with 9 bases aligning to TRBD2. The CDR3 spans 15 residues. The germline gives CDR1 SGHNT, CDR2 YYREEE (reference sequence). J lost 5 bases, V lost 0 bases, and 6 bases had no gene match. This CDR3 is CASSLDSGRNNEQYF. The CDR3 DNA reads as TGTGCCAGCAGCTTGGATAGCGGGAGAAACAACGAGCAGTACTTC.

This rearrangement joins TRBV2 to TRBJ2-5; 7 bases line up with TRBD1. CDR3 length: 13 residues. Germline V gene data show CDR1 as SNHLY and CDR2 as FYNNEI. Losses at the gene ends were 6 bases for V and 7 bases for J; bases not matched to a gene: 8. CDR3 in amino acids: CASSRGQEGTQYF. As DNA, the CDR3 is TGTGCCAGCAGCCGAGGACAGGAAGGGACCCAGTACTTC.

The chain links TRBV5-1 to TRBJ2-3; TRBD2 matches 12 bases. This CDR3 region has 15 residues. The ends lost 5 bases at V and 2 bases at J; junction bases unmatched: 3. Germline assignment: CDR1 SGHRS and CDR2 YFSETQ. The CDR3 protein is CASRLAGGDTDTQYF. In DNA form, the CDR3 reads TGCGCCAGCAGACTAGCGGGAGGTGACACAGATACGCAGTATTTT.

This sequence joins TRBV10-3 and TRBJ2-1; 16 bases map to TRBD2. The CDR3 contains 17 residues. The germline V gene has CDR1 ENHRY and CDR2 SYGVKD. V shed 2 bases and J 9 bases; nucleotides not matched to a gene: 7. The CDR3 protein is CAISEPGGLAGGPEQFF. The CDR3 DNA reads as TGTGCCATCAGTGAGCCGGGGGGACTAGCGGGAGGGCCTGAGCAGTTCTTC.

The genes are TRBV7-2 and TRBJ2-5; weak D call: TRBD1 (6 bases). Germline V CDR1 and CDR2: SGHTA, FQGNSA. The CDR3 runs 14 residues. The V gene lost 2 bases and the J gene lost 2 bases, with 9 bases spanning the gap. The CDR3 DNA reads as TGTGCCAGCAGCTTATTAACAGGGCAAGAGACCCAGTACTTC. Protein sequence: CASSLLTGQETQYF.

J is TRBJ2-1 and V is TRBV6-6; possible D gene TRBD2, 6 bases. The germline V gene encodes CDR1 MNHNY and CDR2 SVGAGI (reference sequence). V lost 2 bases, J lost 0 bases, and 8 bases lay in between. The CDR3 is made up of 15 amino acids. The CDR3 nucleotides read TGTGCCAGCAGTTACCCGGGAGACTCCTACAATGAGCAGTTCTTC. This translates into CASSYPGDSYNEQFF.

The chain has TRBV27 and TRBJ1-2, with 8 positions matching TRBD1. V shed 5 bases, J shed 0 bases, and the junction held 11 bases outside the gene matches. The CDR3 is 17 residues long. Germline V gives CDR1 MNHEY, CDR2 SMNVEV (reference sequence). The CDR3 loop reads CASSTRTGQGANYGYTF. The CDR3 DNA sequence: TGTGCCAGCAGTACCAGGACAGGGCAAGGGGCTAACTATGGCTACACCTTC.

V is TRBV29-1 and J is TRBJ1-1; no reliable D call. The CDR3 is made up of 13 amino acids. V was trimmed by 0 bases and J by 4 bases, leaving 9 bases between them. The germline CDR1 and CDR2 sequences are SQVTM and ANQGSEA. CDR3 sequence (DNA): TGCAGCGTTGAAGATAGACTCTCCACTGAAGCTTTCTTT. The encoded protein is CSVEDRLSTEAFF.

The chain joins TRBV27 to TRBJ1-1; TRBD1 is a possible D gene (5 bases). V dropped 5 bases and J dropped 3 bases, with 10 bases sitting between them. Germline CDR1 and CDR2: MNHEY and SMNVEV (reference sequence). This CDR3 contains 13 residues. In DNA, the CDR3 is TGTGCCAGCAGTCCCCAGGGTTACACTGAAGCTTTCTTT. Its translation: CASSPQGYTEAFF.

The chain employs TRBV6-1 and TRBJ1-6, with D perhaps matching TRBD1 (5 bases). The CDR3 has 16 residues. Germline assignment: CDR1 MNHNS and CDR2 SASEGT. V gave up 3 bases and J gave up 3 bases, with 12 bases separating them. CDR3 in DNA: TGTGCCAGCAGTGATAAAGGGGAAAACTATAATTCACCCCTCCACTTT. Translation gives CASSDKGENYNSPLHF.

The chain carries TRBV6-5 and TRBJ2-7; 7 bases map to TRBD1. From germline, CDR1 is MNHEY and CDR2 SVGAGI. The CDR3 covers 13 residues. With V trimmed by 7 bases and J by 3 bases, 6 bases remained unmatched. CDR3 nucleotides: TGTGCCAGCACAGGGGCAGGGGGCTACGAGCAGTACTTC. Translated: CASTGAGGYEQYF.

This clone was detected only a few times. The chain combines TRBV6-5 with TRBJ1-2; no clear D. The CDR3 covers 13 residues. The germline V gene encodes CDR1 MNHEY and CDR2 SVGAGI. V gave up 4 bases and J gave up 8 bases, with 14 bases separating them. The CDR3: CASSSPTLSGYTF. CDR3 nucleotide sequence: TGTGCCAGCAGTTCCCCTACCCTCAGCGGCTACACCTTC.

The chain carries TRBV7-3 and TRBJ2-1, with TRBD2 matching 12 bases. V shed 5 bases and J 8 bases; nucleotides not matched to a gene: 4. CDR3 length: 14 residues. The germline V gene has CDR1 SGHTA and CDR2 FQGTGA. This chain's CDR3 is CASSRLAGEDEQFF. The DNA of the CDR3 is TGTGCCAGCAGCAGACTAGCGGGGGAGGATGAGCAGTTCTTC.

V gene TRBV7-9 combines with J gene TRBJ1-3; possibly TRBD1 for D (6 bases). CDR1 SEHNR and CDR2 FQNEAQ come from the germline V gene (reference sequence). V was pared by 8 bases and J by 0 bases, with 14 bases between. The CDR3 loop spans 15 amino acids. CDR3 residues: CASGQQGNSGNTIYF. DNA for the CDR3: TGTGCCAGCGGCCAACAGGGTAACTCTGGAAACACCATATATTTT.

This clone was counted a single time. The rearrangement joins TRBV3-1 (or the pseudogene TRBV3-2) to TRBJ1-1; 7 positions agree with TRBD1. The CDR3 runs to 16 residues. Germline V gives CDR1 LGHDT, CDR2 YNNKEL (reference sequence). The trim removed 4 bases at V and 0 bases at J, leaving 8 bases unmatched. CDR3 protein: CASSPRQGSMNTEAFF. The DNA of the CDR3 is TGTGCCAGCAGCCCCCGACAGGGTTCAATGAACACTGAAGCTTTCTTT.